This T cell receptor beta chain was documented in a study of blood T cell repertoires in COVID-19. Some clones are missing from TCRdb's copy, which holds only in-frame ones; the method was immunoSEQ multiplex PCR. The data hold 380,000 or so clones, with 87% observed a single time. Sample: PBMCs or T cells enriched from blood (not recorded which). The clonotype originates from a man aged 30 to 45 who had recovered from COVID-19.

DNA of the CDR3: TGTGCCAGCAGTGTTCAGGGGACCGCCTCTGGGGCCAACGTCCTGACTTTC. This translates into CASSVQGTASGANVLTF. The chain joins TRBV6-4 to TRBJ2-6; a possible D gene is TRBD1 (6 bases). Between the trimmed V and J ends, which lost 4 bases and 0 bases, there was a span of 13 bases. CDR1 and CDR2 from the germline V gene are MRHNA and SNTAGT. The CDR3 is 17 amino acids.